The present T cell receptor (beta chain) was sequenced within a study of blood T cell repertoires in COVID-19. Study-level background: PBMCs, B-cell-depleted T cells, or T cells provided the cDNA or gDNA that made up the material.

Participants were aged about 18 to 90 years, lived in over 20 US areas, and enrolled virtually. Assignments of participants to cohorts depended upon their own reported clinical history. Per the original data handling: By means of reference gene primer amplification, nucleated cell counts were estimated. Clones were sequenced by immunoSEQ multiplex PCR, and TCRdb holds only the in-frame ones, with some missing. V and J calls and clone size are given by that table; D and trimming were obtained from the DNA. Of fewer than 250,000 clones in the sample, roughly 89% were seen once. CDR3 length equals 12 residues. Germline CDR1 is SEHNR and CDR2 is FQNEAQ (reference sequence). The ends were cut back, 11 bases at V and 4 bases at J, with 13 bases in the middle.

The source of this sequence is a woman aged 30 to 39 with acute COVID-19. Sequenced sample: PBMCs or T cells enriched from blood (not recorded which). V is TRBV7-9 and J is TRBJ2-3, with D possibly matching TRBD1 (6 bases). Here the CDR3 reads CASQGLPDTQYF. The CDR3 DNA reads TGTGCCTCACAGGGTCTCCCAGATACGCAGTATTTT.